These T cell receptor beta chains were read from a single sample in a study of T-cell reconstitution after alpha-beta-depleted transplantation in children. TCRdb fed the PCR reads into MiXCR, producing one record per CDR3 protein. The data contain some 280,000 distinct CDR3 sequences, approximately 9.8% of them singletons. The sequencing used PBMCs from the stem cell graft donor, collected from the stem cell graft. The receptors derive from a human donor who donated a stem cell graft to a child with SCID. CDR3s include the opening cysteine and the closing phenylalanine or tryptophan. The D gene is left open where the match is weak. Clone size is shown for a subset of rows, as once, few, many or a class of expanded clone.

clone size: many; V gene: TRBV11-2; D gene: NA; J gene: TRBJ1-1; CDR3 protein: CASSLAGSEAFF; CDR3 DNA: TGTGCCAGCAGCTTAGCCGGGTCAGAAGCTTTCTTT
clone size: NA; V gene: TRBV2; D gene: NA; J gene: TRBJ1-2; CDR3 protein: CASTPDSSVGNYGYTF; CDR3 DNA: TGTGCCAGCACTCCGGACAGTAGTGTGGGGAACTATGGCTACACCTTC
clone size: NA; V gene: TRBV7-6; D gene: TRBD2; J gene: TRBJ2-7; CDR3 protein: CASSGIGTTEQYF; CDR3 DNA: TGTGCCAGCAGCGGGATCGGGACTACCGAGCAGTACTTC
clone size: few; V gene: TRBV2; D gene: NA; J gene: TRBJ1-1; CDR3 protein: CASSESGFFTEAFF; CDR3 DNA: TGTGCCAGCAGTGAATCGGGATTTTTCACTGAAGCTTTCTTT
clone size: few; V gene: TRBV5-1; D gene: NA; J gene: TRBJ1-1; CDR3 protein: CASSTNDIQYTEAFF; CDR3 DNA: TGCGCCAGCAGCACTAATGACATCCAGTACACTGAAGCTTTCTTT
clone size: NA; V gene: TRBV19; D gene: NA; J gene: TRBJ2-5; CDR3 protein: CASSIDRGTVGKTQYF; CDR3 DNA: TGTGCCAGTAGTATAGATCGGGGAACCGTCGGAAAGACCCAGTACTTC
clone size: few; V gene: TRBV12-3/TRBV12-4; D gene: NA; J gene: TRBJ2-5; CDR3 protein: CASSSQTGGPQYF; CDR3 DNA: TGTGCCAGCAGTTCACAGACCGGGGGTCCCCAGTACTTC
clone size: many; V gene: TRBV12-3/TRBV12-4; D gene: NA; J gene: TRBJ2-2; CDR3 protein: CASSLGRSNTGELFF; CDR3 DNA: TGTGCCAGCAGTTTAGGTCGGTCGAACACCGGGGAGCTGTTTTTT
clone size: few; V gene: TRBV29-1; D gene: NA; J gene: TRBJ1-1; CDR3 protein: CSALAARENTEAFF; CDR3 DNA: TGCAGCGCTCTGGCGGCCAGGGAGAACACTGAAGCTTTCTTT
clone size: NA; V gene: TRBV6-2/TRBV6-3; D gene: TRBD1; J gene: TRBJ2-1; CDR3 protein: CASRTGPMQQFF; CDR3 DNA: TGTGCCAGCCGGACAGGCCCAATGCAGCAGTTCTTC
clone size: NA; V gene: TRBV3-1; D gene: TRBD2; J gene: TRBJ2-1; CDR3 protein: CASSHFVGGAENNEQFF; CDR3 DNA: TGTGCCAGCAGCCACTTCGTCGGGGGGGCGGAAAATAATGAGCAGTTCTTC
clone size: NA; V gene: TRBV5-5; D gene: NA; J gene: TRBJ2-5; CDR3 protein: CASSLGGTASQETQYF; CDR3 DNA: TGTGCCAGCAGCTTGGGCGGGACGGCCTCGCAAGAGACCCAGTACTTC
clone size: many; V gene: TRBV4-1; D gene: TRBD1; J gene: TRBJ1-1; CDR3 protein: CASSQDRLGGQGANRNTEAFF; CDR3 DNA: TGCGCCAGCAGCCAAGATCGCTTAGGCGGACAGGGGGCTAATCGGAACACTGAAGCTTTCTTT
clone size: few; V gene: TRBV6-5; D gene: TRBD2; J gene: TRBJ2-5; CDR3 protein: CASCNVAGGNQETQYF; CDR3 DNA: TGTGCCAGTTGTAACGTTGCGGGGGGGAACCAAGAGACCCAGTACTTC
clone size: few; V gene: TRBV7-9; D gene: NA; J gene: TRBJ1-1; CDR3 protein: CASSLGQGMNTEAFF; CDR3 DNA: TGTGCCAGCAGCTTAGGGCAGGGCATGAACACTGAAGCTTTCTTT
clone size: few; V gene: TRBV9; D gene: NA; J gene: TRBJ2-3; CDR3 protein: CASSARHEDTQYF; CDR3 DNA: TGTGCCAGCAGCGCGCGACATGAGGATACGCAGTATTTT
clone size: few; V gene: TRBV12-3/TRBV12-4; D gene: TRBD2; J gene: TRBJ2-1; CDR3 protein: CASRELAGNEQFF; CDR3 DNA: TGTGCCAGCAGGGAACTAGCGGGGAATGAGCAGTTCTTC